One TCR beta chain is described in this entry. Antigen specificity is unknown. These data originate in a study of cytomegalovirus exposure and HLA in healthy donors. Study-level points and caveats: The investigators catalogued some 160 TCR beta chains as cytomegalovirus-associated.

13 Jbeta primers and 60 Vbeta primers were used for the PCR. Some clones are missing from TCRdb's copy, which holds only in-frame ones; the method was immunoSEQ multiplex PCR. The table shows around 160,000 clones, with 80% to 85% occurring only once. This TCR derives from a man aged 45-65 years in good health and CMV-seropositive. The sample consisted of PBMCs.

CDR3 sequence: CATPGGPYSNQPQHF. The CDR3 nucleotides read TGTGCCACCCCAGGGGGGCCCTATAGCAATCAGCCCCAGCATTTT. The chain uses TRBV7-3 and TRBJ1-5; 7 bases agree with TRBD1. CDR1 SGHTA and CDR2 FQGTGA come from the germline V gene. The length of the CDR3 is 15 residues. J lost 0 bases, V lost 10 bases, and 9 bases had no gene match.